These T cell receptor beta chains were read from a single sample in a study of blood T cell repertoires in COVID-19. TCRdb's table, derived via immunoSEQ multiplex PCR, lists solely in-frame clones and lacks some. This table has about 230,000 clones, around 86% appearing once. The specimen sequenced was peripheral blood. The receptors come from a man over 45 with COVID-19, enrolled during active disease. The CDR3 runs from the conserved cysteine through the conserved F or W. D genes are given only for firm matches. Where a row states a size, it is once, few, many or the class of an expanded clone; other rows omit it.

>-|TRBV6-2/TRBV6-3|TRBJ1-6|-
TGTGCCAGCAGTCCCCTCACAGGGCAGGATTCACCCCTCCACTTT
CASSPLTGQDSPLHF
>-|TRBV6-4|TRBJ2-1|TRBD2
TGTGCCAGCAGTGAGGGGACTAGCGGGGGCTACAATGAGCAGTTCTTC
CASSEGTSGGYNEQFF
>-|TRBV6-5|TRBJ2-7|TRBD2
TGTGCCAGCAGTTCAACTGGACTAGGAACCTACGAGCAGTACTTC
CASSSTGLGTYEQYF
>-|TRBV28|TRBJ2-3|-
TGTGCCAGCAGTTTATTTCGCCGGGGGAGCACAGATACGCAGTATTTT
CASSLFRRGSTDTQYF
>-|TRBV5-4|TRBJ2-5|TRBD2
TGTGCCAGCAGCTTGCCTAGCGGGGGGGCCGTAAGAGAGACCCAGTACTTC
CASSLPSGGAVRETQYF
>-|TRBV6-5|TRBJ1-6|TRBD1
TGTGCCTCCCTGGGGACAGGGAGTTTCCCCCTCCACTTT
CASLGTGSFPLHF
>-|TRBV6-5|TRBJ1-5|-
TGTGCCAGCAGCCGATCAAGGAGCGACAATCAGCCCCAGCATTTT
CASSRSRSDNQPQHF
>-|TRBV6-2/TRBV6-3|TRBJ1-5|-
TGTGCCAGCAGTTACGGGCAGGGGTCTCAGCCCCAGCATTTT
CASSYGQGSQPQHF
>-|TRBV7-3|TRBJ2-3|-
TGTGCCAGCAGCTTAATTGCTAGCGGCACAGATACGCAGTATTTT
CASSLIASGTDTQYF
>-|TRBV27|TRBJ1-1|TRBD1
TGTGCCAGCAGTCCAGACAGGGTGGGCAACACTGAAGCTTTCTTT
CASSPDRVGNTEAFF
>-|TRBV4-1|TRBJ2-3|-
TGCGCCAGCAGCCAGGCCGCGGCGGCAGGGGATCCGGATACGCAGTATTTT
CASSQAAAAGDPDTQYF
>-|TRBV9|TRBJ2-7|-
TGTGCCAGCAGCGTAGGGGACAAGGGCGAGCAGTACTTC
CASSVGDKGEQYF
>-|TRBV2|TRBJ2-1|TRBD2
TGTGCCAGCAGGGAAAAACTCCCTAGTGGGGGGCCGGGCGGGAGGATCAATGAGCAGTTCTTC
CASREKLPSGGPGGRINEQFF
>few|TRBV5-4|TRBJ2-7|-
TGTGCCAGCAGCCTCCGGGGAGCGGCTTCCTCCTACGAGCAGTACTTC
CASSLRGAASSYEQYF
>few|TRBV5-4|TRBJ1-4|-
TGTGCCAGCAGCTTGGATGTCACTTCGAATGAAAAACTGTTTTTT
CASSLDVTSNEKLFF
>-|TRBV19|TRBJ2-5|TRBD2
TGTGCCAGTAGTGTAGCGGGGGTCCAAGAGACCCAGTACTTC
CASSVAGVQETQYF
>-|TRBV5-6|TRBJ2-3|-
TGTGCCAGCAGCTTGGGCCCCTCGGTGGCGGGAGATACGCAGTATTTT
CASSLGPSVAGDTQYF
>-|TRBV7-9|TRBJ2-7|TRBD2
TGTGCCAGCAGCCGACTAGCGGACTCCTACGAGCAGTACTTC
CASSRLADSYEQYF
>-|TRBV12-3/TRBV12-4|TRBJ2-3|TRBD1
TGTGCCAGCAGGCAGGGGGCTGCAGATACGCAGTATTTT
CASRQGAADTQYF
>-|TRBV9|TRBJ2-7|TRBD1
TGTGCCAGCAGCCGAGGACAGGGGGGAACCTACGAGCAGTACTTC
CASSRGQGGTYEQYF
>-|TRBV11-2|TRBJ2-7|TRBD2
TGTGCCAGCAGCTTAGATCCTAGCGGGAGCTACGAGCAGTACTTC
CASSLDPSGSYEQYF
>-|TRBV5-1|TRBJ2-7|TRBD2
TGCGCCAGCAGCCCTGGACTAGCGGGGGTGTTTCGGGAGCAGTACTTC
CASSPGLAGVFREQYF
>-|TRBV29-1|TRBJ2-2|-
TGCACCGCAAGAGAGGACACCGGGGAGCTGTTTTTT
CTAREDTGELFF
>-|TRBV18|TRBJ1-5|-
TGTGCCAGCTCACCACCGGGGCAAAATAGCAATCAGCCCCAGCATTTT
CASSPPGQNSNQPQHF
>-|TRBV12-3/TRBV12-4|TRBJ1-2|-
TGTGCCAGCAGTTACTTAACCTATGGCTACACCTTC
CASSYLTYGYTF
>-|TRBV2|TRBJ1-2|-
TGTGCCAGCAGTGAGGTTGGAGGAGCTAACTATGGCTACACCTTC
CASSEVGGANYGYTF
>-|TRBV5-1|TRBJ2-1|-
TGCGCCAGCAGCTTGGAGGCTAGCGCCTACAATGAGCAGTTCTTC
CASSLEASAYNEQFF
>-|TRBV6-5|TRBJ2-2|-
TGTGCCAGCAGTCCCGGGACACCGAACACCGGGGAGCTGTTTTTT
CASSPGTPNTGELFF
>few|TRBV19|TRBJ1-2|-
TGTGCCAGTAGTATCGGGCAGGGTGGCTACACCTTC
CASSIGQGGYTF
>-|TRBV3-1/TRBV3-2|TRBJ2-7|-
TGTGCCAGCAGCCAAGAGGTGACAGCACCGTACGAGCAGTACTTC
CASSQEVTAPYEQYF
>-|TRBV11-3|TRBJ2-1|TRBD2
TGTGCCAGCAGTCAAAGTTGGGGGGGTGAGCAGTTCTTC
CASSQSWGGEQFF
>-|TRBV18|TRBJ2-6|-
TGTGCCAGCTCCCCGAACCAGCCGGGACACTACTCTGGGGCCAACGTCCTGACTTTC
CASSPNQPGHYSGANVLTF
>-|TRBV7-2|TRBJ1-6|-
TGTGCCAGCAGCTTAGGGCAGGGTAATAATTCACCCCTCCACTTT
CASSLGQGNNSPLHF
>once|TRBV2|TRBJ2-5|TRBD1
TGTGCCAGCGTCAGGGGGCGGGAGACCCAGTACTTC
CASVRGRETQYF
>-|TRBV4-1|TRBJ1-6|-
TGCGCCAGCAGCCCAATGGAACAGATCCATTCACCCCTCCACTTT
CASSPMEQIHSPLHF
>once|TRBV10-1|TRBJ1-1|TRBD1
TGCGCCAGCAGTGATTCACAGGGGGCTCGGACTGAAGCTTTCTTT
CASSDSQGARTEAFF
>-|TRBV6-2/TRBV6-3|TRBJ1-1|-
TGTGCCAGCAGTTATTTCGAGGCCACTGAAGCTTTCTTT
CASSYFEATEAFF
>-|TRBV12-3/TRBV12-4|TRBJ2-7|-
TGTGCCAGCAGTTCCGGGGTCCTCTACGAGCAGTACTTC
CASSSGVLYEQYF
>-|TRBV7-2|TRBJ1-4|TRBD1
TGTGCCAGCAGCTTAGGGACAGGACAGGGCCAGTTTTTT
CASSLGTGQGQFF
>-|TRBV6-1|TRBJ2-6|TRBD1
TGTGCCAGCAGTGAGACAGGGGGCCTTTCTGGGGCCAACGTCCTGACTTTC
CASSETGGLSGANVLTF
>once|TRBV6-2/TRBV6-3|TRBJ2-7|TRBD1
TGTGCCAGCAGTTACTCGAGAGGGACAGTCGCCTACGAGCAGTACTTC
CASSYSRGTVAYEQYF
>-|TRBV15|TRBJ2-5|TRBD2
TGTGCCACCATGTTAGCGGGAGGGCCTACCGAGACCCAGTACTTC
CATMLAGGPTETQYF
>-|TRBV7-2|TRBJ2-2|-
TGTGCCAGCAGCTTATCACCCCTAGCCGGGGAGCTGTTTTTT
CASSLSPLAGELFF
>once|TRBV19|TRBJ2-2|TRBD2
TGTGCCAGTAGTATTCTACTAGCGGGAGTAACCGGGGAGCTGTTTTTT
CASSILLAGVTGELFF
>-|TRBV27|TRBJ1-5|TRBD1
TGTGCCAGCAGTCCCGGACAGGGGGCTGGGCCCCAGCATTTT
CASSPGQGAGPQHF
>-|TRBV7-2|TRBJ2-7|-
TGTGCCAGCAGCCCCCGGCGGGTCTACGAGCAGTACTTC
CASSPRRVYEQYF
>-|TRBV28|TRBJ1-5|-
TGTGCCAGCAGTTTATCGGGGGGCAGCAATCAGCCCCAGCATTTT
CASSLSGGSNQPQHF
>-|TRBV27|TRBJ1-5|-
TGTGCCAGCAGTTCCAACAGTAATCAGCCCCAGCATTTT
CASSSNSNQPQHF
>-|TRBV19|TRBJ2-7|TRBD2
TGTGCCAGTAGCAACCTAGCGGGAGGGTTCGAGCAGTACTTC
CASSNLAGGFEQYF
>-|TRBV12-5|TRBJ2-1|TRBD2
TGTGCTAGTGGCTATGGACTAGCGGGAGTCGGGGTTAGTGGGAATGAGCAGTTCTTC
CASGYGLAGVGVSGNEQFF
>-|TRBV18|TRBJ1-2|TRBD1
TGTGCCAGCTCACCGGGACAGGACACCTATGGCTACACCTTC
CASSPGQDTYGYTF
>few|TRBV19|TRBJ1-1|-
TGTGCCAGTAGTATAGTACGGTGGGCCGAGGGCACTGAAGCTTTCTTT
CASSIVRWAEGTEAFF
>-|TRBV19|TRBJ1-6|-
TGTGCCAGTAGTGGCCACAGGGATGGGTCACCCCTCCACTTT
CASSGHRDGSPLHF
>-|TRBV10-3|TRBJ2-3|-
TGTGCCATCAGTGAAACAGACACTAGCACAGATACGCAGTATTTT
CAISETDTSTDTQYF
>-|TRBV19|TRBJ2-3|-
TGTGCCAGTAGTACTAGACGTGGAGGGACAGATACGCAGTATTTT
CASSTRRGGTDTQYF
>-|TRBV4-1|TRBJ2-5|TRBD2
TGCGCCAGCAGCCAAGGGGCTAGCGGAGCTGAGGAGACCCAGTACTTC
CASSQGASGAEETQYF
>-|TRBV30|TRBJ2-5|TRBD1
TGTGCCTGGAGTGCGGGGGTCAGGGGGCAGTTGGAGACCCAGTACTTC
CAWSAGVRGQLETQYF
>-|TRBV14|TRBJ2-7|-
TGTGCCAGCAGCAACCGACTAGTCCACGAGCAGTACTTC
CASSNRLVHEQYF
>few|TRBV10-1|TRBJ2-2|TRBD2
TGCGCCAGCAGTTTGGGACTAGCGGGAACGAACACCGGGGAGCTGTTTTTT
CASSLGLAGTNTGELFF